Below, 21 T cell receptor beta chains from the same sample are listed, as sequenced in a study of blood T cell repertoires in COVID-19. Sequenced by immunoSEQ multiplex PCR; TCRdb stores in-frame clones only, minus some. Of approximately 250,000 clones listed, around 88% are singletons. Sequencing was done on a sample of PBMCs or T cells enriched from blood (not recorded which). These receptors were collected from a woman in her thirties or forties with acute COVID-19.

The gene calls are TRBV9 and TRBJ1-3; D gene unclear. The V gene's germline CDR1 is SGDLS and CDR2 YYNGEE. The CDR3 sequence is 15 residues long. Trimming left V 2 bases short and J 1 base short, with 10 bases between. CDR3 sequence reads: CASSVSGSSGNTIYF. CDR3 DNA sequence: TGTGCCAGCAGCGTGTCGGGGTCATCTGGAAACACCATATATTTT.

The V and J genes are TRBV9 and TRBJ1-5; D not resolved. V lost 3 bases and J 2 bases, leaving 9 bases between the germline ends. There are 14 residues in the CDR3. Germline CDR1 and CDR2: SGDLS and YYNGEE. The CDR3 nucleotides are TGTGCCAGCAGCGCGGGGAGCGGCAATCAGCCCCAGCATTTT. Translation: CASSAGSGNQPQHF.

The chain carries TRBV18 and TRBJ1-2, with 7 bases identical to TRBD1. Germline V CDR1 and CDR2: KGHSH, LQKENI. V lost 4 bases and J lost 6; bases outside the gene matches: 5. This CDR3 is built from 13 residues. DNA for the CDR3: TGTGCCAGCTCACGGGGACAGCCAAATGGCTACACCTTC. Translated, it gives CASSRGQPNGYTF. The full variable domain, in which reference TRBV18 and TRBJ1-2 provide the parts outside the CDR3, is NAGVMQNPRHLVRRRGQEARLRCSPMKGHSHVYWYRQLPEEGLKFMVYLQKENIIDESGMPKERFSAEFPKEGPSILRIQQVVRGDSAAYFCASSRGQPNGYTFGSGTRLTVV.

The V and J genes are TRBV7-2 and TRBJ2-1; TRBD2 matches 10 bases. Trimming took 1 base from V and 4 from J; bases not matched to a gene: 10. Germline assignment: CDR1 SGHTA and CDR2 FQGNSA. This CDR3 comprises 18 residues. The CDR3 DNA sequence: TGTGCCAGCAGCTTAGAGCTATTGGCTAGCGGGAGTTACAATGAGCAGTTCTTC. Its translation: CASSLELLASGSYNEQFF. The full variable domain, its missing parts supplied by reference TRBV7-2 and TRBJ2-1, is GAGVSQSPSNKVTEKGKDVELRCDPISGHTALYWYRQSLGQGLEFLIYFQGNSAPDKSGLPSDRFSAERTGGSVSTLTIQRTQQEDSAVYLCASSLELLASGSYNEQFFGPGTRLTVL.

CDR3 nucleotides: TGTGCCAGCAGTCGGCGGAATCCGTACGAGCAGTACGTC. This gives the protein CASSRRNPYEQYV. The rearrangement links TRBV13 to TRBJ2-7; D gene unclear. The CDR3 runs to 13 residues. V was clipped by 6 bases and J by 4 bases, with 13 bases between them. Germline CDR1 reads PRHDT; CDR2 reads FYEKMQ (reference sequence).

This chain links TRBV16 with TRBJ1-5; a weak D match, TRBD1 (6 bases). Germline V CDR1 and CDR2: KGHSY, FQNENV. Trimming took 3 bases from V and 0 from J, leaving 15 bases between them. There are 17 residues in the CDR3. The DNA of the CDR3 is TGTGCCAGCAGCCAGTCAGGGGCAGACTATAGCAATCAGCCCCAGCATTTT. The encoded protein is CASSQSGADYSNQPQHF.

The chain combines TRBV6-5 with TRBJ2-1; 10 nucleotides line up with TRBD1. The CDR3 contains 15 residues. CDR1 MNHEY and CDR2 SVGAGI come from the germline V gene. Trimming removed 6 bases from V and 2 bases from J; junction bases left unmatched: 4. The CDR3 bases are TGTGCCAGCAGGGGACAGGGGATCGCCTACAATGAGCAGTTCTTC. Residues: CASRGQGIAYNEQFF.

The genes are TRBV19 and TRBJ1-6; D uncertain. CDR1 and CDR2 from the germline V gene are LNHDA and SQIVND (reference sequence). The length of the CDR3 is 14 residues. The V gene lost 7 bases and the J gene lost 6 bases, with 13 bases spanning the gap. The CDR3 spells CASTLSGGNSPLHF. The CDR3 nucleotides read TGTGCCAGTACTCTCTCCGGAGGTAATTCACCCCTCCACTTT. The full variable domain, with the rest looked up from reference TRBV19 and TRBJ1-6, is DGGITQSPKYLFRKEGQNVTLSCEQNLNHDAMYWYRQDPGQGLRLIYYSQIVNDFQKGDIAEGYSVSREKKESFPLTVTSAQKNPTAFYLCASTLSGGNSPLHFGNGTRLTVT.

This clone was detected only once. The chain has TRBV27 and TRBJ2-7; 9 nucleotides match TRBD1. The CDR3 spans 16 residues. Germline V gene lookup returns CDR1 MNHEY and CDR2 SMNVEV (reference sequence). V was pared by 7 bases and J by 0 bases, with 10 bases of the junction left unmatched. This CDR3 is CASTRTGTGLSYEQYF. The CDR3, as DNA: TGTGCCAGCACCAGGACTGGGACAGGGCTCTCCTACGAGCAGTACTTC.

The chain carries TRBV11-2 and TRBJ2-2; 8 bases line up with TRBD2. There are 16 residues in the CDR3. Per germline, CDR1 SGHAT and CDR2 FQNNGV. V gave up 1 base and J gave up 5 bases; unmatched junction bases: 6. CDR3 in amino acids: CASSLGSGGYTGELFF. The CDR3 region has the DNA TGTGCCAGCAGCTTAGGATCGGGAGGGTATACCGGGGAGCTGTTTTTT.

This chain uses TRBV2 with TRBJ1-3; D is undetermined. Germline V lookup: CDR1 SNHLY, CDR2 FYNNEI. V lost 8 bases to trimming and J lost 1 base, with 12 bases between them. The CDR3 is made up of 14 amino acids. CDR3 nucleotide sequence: TGTGCCAGCCTGAGGGAGATTTCTGGAAACACCATATATTTT. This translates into CASLREISGNTIYF.

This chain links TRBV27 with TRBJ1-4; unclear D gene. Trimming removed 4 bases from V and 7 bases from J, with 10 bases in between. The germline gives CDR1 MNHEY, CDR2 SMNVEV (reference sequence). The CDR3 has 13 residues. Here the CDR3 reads CASSSQWVEKLFF. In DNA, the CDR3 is TGTGCCAGCAGTTCACAGTGGGTTGAAAAACTGTTTTTT.

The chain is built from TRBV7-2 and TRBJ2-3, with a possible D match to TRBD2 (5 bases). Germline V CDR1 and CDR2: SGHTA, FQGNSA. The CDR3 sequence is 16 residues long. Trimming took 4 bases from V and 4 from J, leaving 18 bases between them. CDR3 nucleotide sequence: TGTGCCAGCAGCTCACTACCGGGAACCGAGGCAGATACGCAGTATTTT. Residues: CASSSLPGTEADTQYF.

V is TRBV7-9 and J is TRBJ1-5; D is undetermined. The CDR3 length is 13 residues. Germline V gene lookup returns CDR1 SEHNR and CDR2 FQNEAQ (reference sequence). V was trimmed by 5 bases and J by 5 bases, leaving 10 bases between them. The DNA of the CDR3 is TGTGCCAGCAGCCCAGCGGGAGATCAGCCCCAGCATTTT. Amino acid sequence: CASSPAGDQPQHF.

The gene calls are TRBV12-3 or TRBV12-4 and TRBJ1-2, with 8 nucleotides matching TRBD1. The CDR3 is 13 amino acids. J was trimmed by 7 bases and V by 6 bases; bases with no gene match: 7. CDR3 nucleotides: TGTGCCAGCAGATCAGGGGGCGCGGGTGGCTACACCTTC. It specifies CASRSGGAGGYTF.

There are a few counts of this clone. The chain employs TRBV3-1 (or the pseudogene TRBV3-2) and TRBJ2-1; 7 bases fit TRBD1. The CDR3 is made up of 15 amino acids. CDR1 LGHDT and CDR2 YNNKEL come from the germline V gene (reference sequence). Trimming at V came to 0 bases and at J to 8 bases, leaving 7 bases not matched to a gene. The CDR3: CASSQDQFQGDEQFF. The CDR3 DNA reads TGTGCCAGCAGCCAAGATCAATTCCAGGGGGATGAGCAGTTCTTC.

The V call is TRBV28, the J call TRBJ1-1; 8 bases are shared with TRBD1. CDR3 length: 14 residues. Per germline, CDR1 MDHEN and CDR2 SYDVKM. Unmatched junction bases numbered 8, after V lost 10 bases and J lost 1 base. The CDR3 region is CAINLQGGNTEAFF. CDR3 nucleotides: TGTGCCATCAACCTACAGGGGGGGAACACTGAAGCTTTCTTT.

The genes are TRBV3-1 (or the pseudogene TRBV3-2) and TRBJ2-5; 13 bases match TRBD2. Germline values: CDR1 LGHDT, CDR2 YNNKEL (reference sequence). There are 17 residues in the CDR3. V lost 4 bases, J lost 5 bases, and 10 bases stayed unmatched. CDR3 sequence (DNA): TGTGCCAGCAGCCCAGGGACTAGCGGGATGTTTCGGGAGACCCAGTACTTC. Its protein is CASSPGTSGMFRETQYF.

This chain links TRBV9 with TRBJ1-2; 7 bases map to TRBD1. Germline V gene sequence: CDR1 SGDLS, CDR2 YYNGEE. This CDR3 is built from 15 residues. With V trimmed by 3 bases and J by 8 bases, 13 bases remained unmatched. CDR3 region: CASSAMGQSQRGYTF. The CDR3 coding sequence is TGTGCCAGCAGCGCGATGGGACAGAGTCAGCGCGGCTACACCTTC.

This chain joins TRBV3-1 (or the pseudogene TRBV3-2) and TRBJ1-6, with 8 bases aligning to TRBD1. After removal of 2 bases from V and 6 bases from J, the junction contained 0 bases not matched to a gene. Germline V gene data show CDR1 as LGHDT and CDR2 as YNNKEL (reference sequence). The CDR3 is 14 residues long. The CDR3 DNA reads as TGTGCCAGCAGCCAAACAGGGGGTAATTCACCCCTCCACTTT. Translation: CASSQTGGNSPLHF.

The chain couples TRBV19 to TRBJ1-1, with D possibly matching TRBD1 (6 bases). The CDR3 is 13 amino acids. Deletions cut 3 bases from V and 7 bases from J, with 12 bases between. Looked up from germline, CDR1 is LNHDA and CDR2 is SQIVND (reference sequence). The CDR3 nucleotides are TGTGCCAGTAGTATCGGGGGGGCTGGTGAAGCTTTCTTT. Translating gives CASSIGGAGEAFF. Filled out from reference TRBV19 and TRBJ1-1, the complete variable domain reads DGGITQSPKYLFRKEGQNVTLSCEQNLNHDAMYWYRQDPGQGLRLIYYSQIVNDFQKGDIAEGYSVSREKKESFPLTVTSAQKNPTAFYLCASSIGGAGEAFFGQGTRLTVV.